The 8 T cell receptor beta chains listed next were all sequenced from one sample in a study of T-cell reconstitution after alpha-beta-depleted transplantation in children. Unique molecular identifiers were incorporated when the TCRbeta library was constructed. MiXCR, run by TCRdb on the PCR reads, gives a single entry per CDR3 protein. Of 530,000 or so distinct CDR3 sequences in the sample, 25% to 30% were seen once. The sample consisted of PBMCs, taken before TCRalphabeta/CD19-depleted stem cell transplant. These receptor sequences come from a boy less than two years old with Wiskott-Aldrich syndrome, due to receive a stem cell transplant.

The genes are TRBV20-1 and TRBJ2-7; 15 bases agree with TRBD2. From germline, CDR1 is DFQATT and CDR2 SNEGSKA (reference sequence). The CDR3 covers 15 residues. With 6 bases clipped from V and 7 bases from J, the junction kept 10 bases outside the gene matches. CDR3 loop: CSAWTSGRAVQEQYF. The CDR3 nucleotides are TGCAGTGCCTGGACTAGCGGGAGGGCTGTTCAAGAGCAGTACTTC.

This clonotype occurred a few times. The rearrangement joins TRBV5-1 to TRBJ2-7; 10 positions agree with TRBD2. The CDR3 loop spans 15 amino acids. After removal of 5 bases from V and 3 bases from J, the junction contained 8 bases not matched to a gene. From germline, CDR1 is SGHRS and CDR2 YFSETQ. The CDR3 spells CASSPPLAGVYEQYF. In nucleotides, the CDR3 is TGCGCCAGCAGTCCGCCGCTAGCGGGAGTCTACGAGCAGTACTTC. Full variable domain (missing parts from reference TRBV5-1 and TRBJ2-7): KAGVTQTPRYLIKTRGQQVTLSCSPISGHRSVSWYQQTPGQGLQFLFEYFSETQRNKGNFPGRFSGRQFSNSRSEMNVSTLELGDSALYLCASSPPLAGVYEQYFGPGTRLTVT.

This clonotype was counted a few times. V is TRBV7-8 and J is TRBJ2-3; TRBD2 aligns across 9 bases. Germline CDR1 SGHVS, CDR2 FQNEAQ. V lost 5 bases and J lost 4; bases outside the gene matches: 7. The CDR3 totals 15 residues. CDR3: CASSLESGRSDTQYF. DNA for the CDR3: TGTGCCAGCAGCCTAGAGAGCGGGAGGTCAGATACGCAGTATTTT.

The CDR3: CASSRGEVYEQYF. DNA for the CDR3: TGCGCCTCCTCGAGGGGAGAGGTCTACGAGCAGTACTTC. This rearrangement joins TRBV5-1 to TRBJ2-7; D is perhaps TRBD1 or TRBD2 (5 bases each). Per the germline V gene, CDR1 is SGHRS and CDR2 is YFSETQ. This CDR3 is built from 13 residues. The V end was cut by 10 bases, the J end by 3 bases, with 17 bases between.

The chain couples TRBV15 to TRBJ2-5, with D tentatively TRBD2 (6 bases). CDR3 length equals 13 residues. V dropped 0 bases and J dropped 5 bases, with 7 bases sitting between them. Germline assignment: CDR1 LNHNV and CDR2 YYDKDF (reference sequence). The CDR3 DNA is TGTGCCACCAGCAGAGAAGGGAGGGAGACCCAGTACTTC. Translated: CATSREGRETQYF.

This clonotype has just a few counts. This chain joins TRBV28 and TRBJ2-6; no clear D. The CDR3 loop spans 14 amino acids. From germline, CDR1 is MDHEN and CDR2 SYDVKM. V was trimmed by 5 bases and J by 0 bases, leaving 5 bases between them. In DNA form, the CDR3 reads TGTGCCAGCAGTCGGCACTCTGGGGCCAACGTCCTGACTTTC. Amino acids: CASSRHSGANVLTF.

This clonotype was found a few times. CDR3 residues: CASSQGGYGNTIYF. The DNA of the CDR3 is TGTGCCAGCAGCCAAGGAGGTTACGGAAACACCATATATTTT. The chain joins TRBV4-2 to TRBJ1-3; D uncertain. This CDR3 has 14 amino acids. The ends were cut back, 1 base at V and 4 bases at J, with 8 bases in the middle. The germline gives CDR1 LGHNA, CDR2 YNFKEQ.

This clonotype was observed many times. DNA of the CDR3: TGTGCCAGCAGTTACAGGGGAAACACCGGGGAGCTGTTTTTT. This gives the protein CASSYRGNTGELFF. This chain joins TRBV12-3 or TRBV12-4 and TRBJ2-2, with 7 bases fitting TRBD1. Trimming removed 4 bases from V and 2 bases from J; junction bases left unmatched: 1. The CDR3 consists of 14 residues.